Below, one T cell receptor beta chain is given with its context. These data belong to a study of CD8 T cells in Susac syndrome. Deletions cut 2 bases from V and 2 bases from J, with 4 bases between. The CDR3 runs to 13 residues. Per the germline V gene, CDR1 is LGHNA and CDR2 is YNFKEQ. RNA, at roughly 0.45 to 1 ug, was reverse transcribed with random hexamers. TCRdb called the immunoSEQ multiplex PCR reads again in MiXCR, with one record for every CDR3 protein. Of over 150,000 distinct CDR3 sequences listed, over 85% are singletons. The chain recombines TRBV4-2 with TRBJ1-3, with unresolved D. The receptor comes from a human donor with multiple sclerosis. Input material: CD4+ T cells from PBMCs. DNA of the CDR3: TGTGCCAGCAGCCAAAACCCTGGAAACACCATATATTTT. Translated, it gives CASSQNPGNTIYF.